The 28 T cell receptor beta chains in this list originate from one sample, sequenced in a study of T cell responses to AZD1222 COVID-19 vaccine (dated by TCRdb to 2020 to 2022). To prepare the library, the immunoSEQ multiplex PCR assay was applied. TCRdb obtained this table from immuneACCESS and retained in-frame rearrangements with V and J assigned. These tables miss some clones; where compared with another copy, unresolved V genes account for less than half of the shortfall, and the remainder is unexplained. The sample profile shows more than 150,000 clones; over 75% of them were found once. The ten top clones hold about 1.6% of the sample. The sample's time point label is to be understood as: baseline before first vaccination. Material: peripheral blood, obtained on day 0 of AZD1222 vaccination. These receptors originate from an adult in good health.

The CDR3 nucleotides are TGTGCCAGCAGCCTTTTTACGAATTCACCCCTCCACTTT. Translating gives CASSLFTNSPLHF. The chain has TRBV6-2 or TRBV6-3 and TRBJ1-6; D remains ambiguous. CDR1 and CDR2 from the germline V gene are MNHEY and SVGEGT. Trimming cost V 6 bases and J 7 bases, with 10 bases left between them. This CDR3 region has 13 residues.

The rearrangement joins TRBV2 to TRBJ2-1; D is uncertain. Trimming stripped 4 bases from V and 2 bases from J, with 6 bases between. The V gene's germline CDR1 is SNHLY and CDR2 FYNNEI. The CDR3 runs to 13 residues. CDR3 in amino acids: CASSVGAYNEQFF. In DNA form, the CDR3 reads TGTGCCAGCAGTGTGGGCGCCTACAATGAGCAGTTCTTC.

With respect to this clone: A much larger clone lies a single base off, so this may be a read error. V and J are TRBV4-1 and TRBJ1-5; D is possibly TRBD1 (5 bases). Germline V gives CDR1 MGHRA, CDR2 YSYEKL. This CDR3 is built from 20 residues. As DNA, the CDR3 is TGCGCCAGCAGCAAAGATGAGGTGGTAAAACGACGGGGGTTCGAGCAGCCCCAGCATTTT. Translating it yields CASSKDEVVKRRGFEQPQHF.

The chain recombines TRBV3-1 (or the pseudogene TRBV3-2) with TRBJ1-6; D remains unclear. V lost 1 base, J lost 11 bases, and 12 bases lay in between. CDR1 LGHDT and CDR2 YNNKEL come from the germline V gene (reference sequence). CDR3 length: 14 residues. In DNA, the CDR3 is TGTGCCAGCAGCCAAGCCCTGGGCGTCGCACCCCTCCACTTT. It encodes CASSQALGVAPLHF.

The chain couples TRBV11-3 to TRBJ1-1; possible D gene TRBD1, 6 bases. CDR3 size: 13 residues. The V end lost 5 bases, the J end lost 4 bases, and 11 bases lay between the germline ends. Germline assignment: CDR1 SGHNT and CDR2 YENEEA. DNA of the CDR3: TGTGCCAGCAGCCGCCTGGGGGCCACTGAAGCTTTCTTT. Protein sequence: CASSRLGATEAFF. The full variable domain, with the rest looked up from reference TRBV11-3 and TRBJ1-1, is EAGVVQSPRYKIIEKKQPVAFWCNPISGHNTLYWYLQNLGQGPELLIRYENEEAVDDSQLPKDRFSAERLKGVDSTLKIQPAELGDSAVYLCASSRLGATEAFFGQGTRLTVV.

J is TRBJ1-1 and V is TRBV19; the D gene is possibly TRBD1 (5 bases). V gave up 3 bases and J gave up 7 bases, with 15 bases separating them. Germline CDR1 LNHDA, CDR2 SQIVND (reference sequence). The CDR3 consists of 14 residues. The CDR3 spells CASSIWGRDGEAFF. The CDR3 DNA reads TGTGCCAGTAGTATTTGGGGCCGGGACGGTGAAGCTTTCTTT.

V usage is TRBV7-2 and J usage is TRBJ2-1; D possibly uses TRBD1 or TRBD2 (6 bases each). The CDR3 consists of 15 residues. CDR1 and CDR2 from the germline V gene are SGHTA and FQGNSA. V lost 5 bases and J lost 7, with 18 bases in between. The CDR3 DNA is TGTGCCAGCAGCCCGCTCACGGGGGCTGGAAATGAGCAGTTCTTC. Translation gives CASSPLTGAGNEQFF.

The chain combines TRBV6-5 with TRBJ1-4, with D perhaps matching TRBD1 (6 bases). The CDR3 runs 15 residues. CDR1 and CDR2 from the germline V gene are MNHEY and SVGAGI. Trimming cost V 6 bases and J 8 bases, with 19 bases left between them. In nucleotides, the CDR3 is TGTGCCAGCAGCCCGGGGGGGGGCTGGAGAGAAAAACTGTTTTTT. It codes for CASSPGGGWREKLFF.

The gene calls are TRBV29-1 and TRBJ1-2, with a tentative D call TRBD1 (5 bases). CDR3 size: 14 residues. V lost 5 bases to trimming and J lost 2 bases, with 15 bases between them. Per germline, CDR1 SQVTM and CDR2 ANQGSEA. The CDR3 loop is CSVTKDRGNYGYTF. CDR3 nucleotide sequence: TGCAGCGTTACAAAGGATAGGGGCAACTATGGCTACACCTTC.

The rearrangement links TRBV7-9 to TRBJ2-6, with 8 bases that match TRBD2. Germline CDR1 reads SEHNR; CDR2 reads FQNEAQ (reference sequence). Losses at the gene ends were 6 bases for V and 2 bases for J; bases not matched to a gene: 9. The CDR3 has 17 residues. The CDR3 DNA is TGTGCCAGCAGGCCAAGCGGGGGCAATCCTGGGGCCAACGTCCTGACTTTC. Protein product: CASRPSGGNPGANVLTF.

This chain joins TRBV19 and TRBJ1-3, with 7 nucleotides matching TRBD1. This CDR3 region has 15 residues. The ends lost 6 bases at V and 1 base at J; junction bases unmatched: 6. Germline lookup yields CDR1 LNHDA and CDR2 SQIVND (reference sequence). The CDR3 spells CASRLDRASGNTIYF. For the CDR3, the DNA is TGTGCCAGTAGACTCGACAGGGCGTCTGGAAACACCATATATTTT.

This clone was recorded once. The gene calls are TRBV15 and TRBJ1-2, with TRBD1 identical over 7 bases. The J segment lost 2 bases and the V segment lost 5 bases, leaving 2 bases of the junction unmatched. CDR3 length: 13 amino acids. CDR1 LNHNV and CDR2 YYDKDF come from the germline V gene (reference sequence). This CDR3 is CATSLGQNYGYTF. In nucleotides, the CDR3 is TGTGCCACCAGCCTGGGACAGAACTATGGCTACACCTTC.

A note on this clone: Other DNA sequences in this specimen translate into the identical CDR3. The V and J genes are TRBV3-1 (or the pseudogene TRBV3-2) and TRBJ1-2; tentative D call: TRBD1 (5 bases). Germline assignment: CDR1 LGHDT and CDR2 YNNKEL (reference sequence). V lost 4 bases and J lost 2, with 8 bases in between. The CDR3 loop spans 13 amino acids. CDR3 region: CASSRQGNYGYTF. In DNA form, the CDR3 reads TGTGCCAGCAGCCGCCAGGGCAACTATGGCTACACCTTC.

The chain links TRBV6-5 to TRBJ2-7; D assignment may be TRBD1 or TRBD2 (5 bases each). V was shortened by 8 bases and J by 0 bases, with 8 bases between the two germline ends. The CDR3 has 12 residues. Germline V gene lookup returns CDR1 MNHEY and CDR2 SVGAGI. CDR3 loop: CASEGSSYEQYF. CDR3 nucleotide sequence: TGTGCCAGCGAGGGGAGCTCCTACGAGCAGTACTTC.

The V gene is TRBV18, the J gene TRBJ1-1; D remains ambiguous. The V gene's germline CDR1 is KGHSH and CDR2 LQKENI. The CDR3 has 16 amino acids. V was cut by 6 bases and J by 0 bases, with 17 bases left in between. CDR3 sequence reads: CASSGGRSPLNTEAFF. DNA for the CDR3: TGTGCCAGCTCCGGAGGCCGGTCCCCTTTGAACACTGAAGCTTTCTTT.

The CDR3 DNA sequence: TGTGCCAGCAGTGACTCGGACTACAATGAGCAGTTCTTC. Its protein is CASSDSDYNEQFF. The chain carries TRBV6-4 and TRBJ2-1; no reliable D call. Looked up from germline, CDR1 is MRHNA and CDR2 is SNTAGT. The V gene lost 0 bases and the J gene lost 3 bases, with 3 bases spanning the gap. The CDR3 is made up of 13 amino acids.

The genes are TRBV5-5 and TRBJ2-1; tentatively, D is TRBD1 (5 bases). CDR1 is SGHKS and CDR2 is YYEKEE in the germline V gene (reference sequence). V lost 9 bases and J lost 8, with 33 bases in between. The CDR3 loop spans 18 amino acids. The CDR3 bases are TGTGCCACTACAGCTTATATTATTGACTCGGCTTCCAGGGATGAGCAGTTCTTC. This sequence encodes CATTAYIIDSASRDEQFF.

This clone was recorded only once. The chain has TRBV7-9 and TRBJ2-1; unclear D gene. The V and J ends lost 5 bases and 9 bases respectively, with 20 bases between them. The CDR3 is 15 amino acids. Germline-derived CDR1 and CDR2 are SEHNR and FQNEAQ (reference sequence). CDR3 loop: CASSRLAPIVSEQFF. CDR3 bases: TGTGCCAGCAGCCGGCTGGCGCCCATAGTGAGTGAGCAGTTCTTC.

The CDR3 region has the DNA TGCGCCAGCAGCTTTCGGCAGCCACCCGCATTGAACACTGAAGCTTTCTTT. This gives the protein CASSFRQPPALNTEAFF. The rearrangement uses TRBV5-1 and TRBJ1-1; D gene ambiguous. The length of the CDR3 is 17 residues. V gave up 2 bases and J gave up 0 bases, with 17 bases separating them. Germline V gene data show CDR1 as SGHRS and CDR2 as YFSETQ.

The chain links TRBV4-1 to TRBJ1-1; D gene uncertain. The CDR3 runs to 15 residues. V lost 3 bases and J 5 bases, leaving 16 bases between the germline ends. Per germline, CDR1 MGHRA and CDR2 YSYEKL. The CDR3 DNA sequence: TGCGCCAGCAGCCAGAACAGTAGGTTAGAAACTGAAGCTTTCTTT. Translating gives CASSQNSRLETEAFF.

V and J are TRBV7-2 and TRBJ2-1; 7 bases fit TRBD2. The germline V gene has CDR1 SGHTA and CDR2 FQGNSA. This CDR3 has 15 amino acids. Trimming took 5 bases from V and 3 from J; bases not matched to a gene: 7. As DNA, the CDR3 is TGTGCCAGCAGCCGCAGACTAGCAGACTACAATGAGCAGTTCTTC. Its translation is CASSRRLADYNEQFF.

The chain joins TRBV7-3 to TRBJ2-1; D may be TRBD2 (6 bases). The germline gives CDR1 SGHTA, CDR2 FQGTGA. V was clipped by 5 bases and J by 6 bases, with 23 bases between them. The length of the CDR3 is 17 residues. The CDR3 is CASSLKGGGTFANEQFF. DNA for the CDR3: TGTGCCAGCAGCCTAAAGGGTGGTGGGACTTTCGCCAATGAGCAGTTCTTC. The variable domain in full, with the rest retrieved from reference TRBV7-3 and TRBJ2-1, is GAGVSQTPSNKVTEKGKYVELRCDPISGHTALYWYRQSLGQGPEFLIYFQGTGAADDSGLPNDRFFAVRPEGSVSTLKIQRTERGDSAVYLCASSLKGGGTFANEQFFGPGTRLTVL.

J is TRBJ1-2 and V is TRBV5-1; 8 bases map to TRBD1. Germline V gives CDR1 SGHRS, CDR2 YFSETQ. V gave up 4 bases and J gave up 4 bases; unmatched junction bases: 9. CDR3 length: 15 residues. CDR3: CASSRDRGGSYGYTF. CDR3 nucleotides: TGCGCCAGCAGCCGCGACAGGGGCGGCAGCTATGGCTACACCTTC. The full variable domain, its missing parts supplied by reference TRBV5-1 and TRBJ1-2, is KAGVTQTPRYLIKTRGQQVTLSCSPISGHRSVSWYQQTPGQGLQFLFEYFSETQRNKGNFPGRFSGRQFSNSRSEMNVSTLELGDSALYLCASSRDRGGSYGYTFGSGTRLTVV.

The V gene is TRBV27, the J gene TRBJ2-7; D may be TRBD2 (6 bases). Looked up from germline, CDR1 is MNHEY and CDR2 is SMNVEV (reference sequence). V shed 7 bases and J shed 4 bases, with 20 bases lying between them. The CDR3 is 15 amino acids. The CDR3, as DNA: TGTGCCAGCAAGCGACCTACAGGTGGGGGGTACGAGCAGTACTTC. This codes for CASKRPTGGGYEQYF.

The J gene is TRBJ1-2, the V gene TRBV28; TRBD1 is a possible D gene (5 bases). CDR1 and CDR2 (germline): MDHEN, SYDVKM. The CDR3 extends over 14 amino acids. Trimming removed 6 bases at V and 4 bases at J, with 15 bases between. The CDR3 DNA follows: TGTGCCAGCAGGGAGGGGATCGAGAGCTATGGCTACACCTTC. It is translated as CASREGIESYGYTF.

The chain couples TRBV3-1 (or the pseudogene TRBV3-2) to TRBJ2-3; the D gene could be TRBD1 or TRBD2 (6 bases each). There are 18 residues in the CDR3. The V gene lost 0 bases and the J gene lost 6 bases, with 22 bases spanning the gap. Germline-derived CDR1 and CDR2 are LGHDT and YNNKEL (reference sequence). The CDR3: CASSQDVQGRPGDDTQYF. The CDR3 nucleotides read TGTGCCAGCAGCCAAGATGTCCAGGGGCGGCCGGGGGATGATACGCAGTATTTT.

The chain uses TRBV13 and TRBJ1-6, with D possibly matching TRBD1 (6 bases). Germline V gives CDR1 PRHDT, CDR2 FYEKMQ (reference sequence). The CDR3 length is 19 residues. V lost 6 bases, J lost 2 bases, and 23 bases lay in between. The CDR3 loop is CASSLREGGVLTYNSPLHF. The CDR3 region has the DNA TGTGCCAGCAGTCTCCGGGAGGGGGGAGTATTGACCTATAATTCACCCCTCCACTTT.

There are a few counts of this clone. V and J are TRBV12-3 or TRBV12-4 and TRBJ2-5; 8 nucleotides match TRBD2. With V trimmed by 6 bases and J by 4 bases, 4 bases remained unmatched. The CDR3 has 13 residues. The CDR3 loop is CASSTGGRETQYF. The CDR3, as DNA: TGTGCCAGCAGCACGGGGGGGAGAGAGACCCAGTACTTC.